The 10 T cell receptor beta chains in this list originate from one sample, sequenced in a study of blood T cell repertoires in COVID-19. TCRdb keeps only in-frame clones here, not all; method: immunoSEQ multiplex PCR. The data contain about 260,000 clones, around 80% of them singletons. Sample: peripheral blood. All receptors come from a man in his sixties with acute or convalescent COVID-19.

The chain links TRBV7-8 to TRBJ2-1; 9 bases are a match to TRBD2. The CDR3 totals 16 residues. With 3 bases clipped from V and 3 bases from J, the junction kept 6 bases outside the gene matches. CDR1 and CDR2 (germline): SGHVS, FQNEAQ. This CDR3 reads CASSLLTSGGYNEQFF. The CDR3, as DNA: TGTGCCAGCAGCTTGTTGACTAGCGGAGGCTACAATGAGCAGTTCTTC. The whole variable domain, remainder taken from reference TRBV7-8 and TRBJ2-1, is GAGVSQSPRYKVAKRGQDVALRCDPISGHVSLFWYQQALGQGPEFLTYFQNEAQLDKSGLPSDRFFAERPEGSVSTLKIQRTQQEDSAVYLCASSLLTSGGYNEQFFGPGTRLTVL.

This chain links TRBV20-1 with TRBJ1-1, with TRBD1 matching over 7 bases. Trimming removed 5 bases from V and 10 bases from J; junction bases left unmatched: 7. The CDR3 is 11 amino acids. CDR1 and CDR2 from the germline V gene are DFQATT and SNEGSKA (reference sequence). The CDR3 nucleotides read TGCAGTGCTCCGGACAGGCTGGGAGCTTTCTTT. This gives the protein CSAPDRLGAFF.

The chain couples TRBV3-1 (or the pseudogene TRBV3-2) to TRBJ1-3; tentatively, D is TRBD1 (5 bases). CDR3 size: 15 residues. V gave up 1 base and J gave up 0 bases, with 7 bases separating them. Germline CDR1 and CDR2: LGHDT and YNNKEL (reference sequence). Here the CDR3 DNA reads TGTGCCAGCAGCCAAGGTGACAGCTCTGGAAACACCATATATTTT. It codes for CASSQGDSSGNTIYF.

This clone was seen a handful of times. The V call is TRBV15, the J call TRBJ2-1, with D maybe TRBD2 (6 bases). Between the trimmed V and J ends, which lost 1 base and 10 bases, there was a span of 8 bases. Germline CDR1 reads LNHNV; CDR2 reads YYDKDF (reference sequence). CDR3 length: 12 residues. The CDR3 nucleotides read TGTGCCACCAGCAGAGGGGGGGTAGAGCAGTTCTTC. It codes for CATSRGGVEQFF.

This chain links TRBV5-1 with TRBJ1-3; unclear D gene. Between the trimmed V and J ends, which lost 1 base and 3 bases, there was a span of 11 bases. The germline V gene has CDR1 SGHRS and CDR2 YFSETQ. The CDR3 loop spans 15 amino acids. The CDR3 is CASSLRGADGNTIYF. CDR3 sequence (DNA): TGCGCCAGCAGCTTGCGGGGAGCGGATGGAAACACCATATATTTT.

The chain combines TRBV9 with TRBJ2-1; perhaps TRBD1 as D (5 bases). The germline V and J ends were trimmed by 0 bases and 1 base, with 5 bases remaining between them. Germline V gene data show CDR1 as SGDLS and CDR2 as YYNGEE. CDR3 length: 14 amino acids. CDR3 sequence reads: CASSVAGSYNEQFF. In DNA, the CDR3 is TGTGCCAGCAGCGTAGCAGGGTCCTACAATGAGCAGTTCTTC.

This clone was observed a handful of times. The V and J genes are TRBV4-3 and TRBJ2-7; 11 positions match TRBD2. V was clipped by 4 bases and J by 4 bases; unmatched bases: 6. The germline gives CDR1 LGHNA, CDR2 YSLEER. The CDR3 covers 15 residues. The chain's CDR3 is CASSRTSGSTYEQYF. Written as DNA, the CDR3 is TGCGCCAGCAGCCGTACTAGCGGGAGTACTTACGAGCAGTACTTC.

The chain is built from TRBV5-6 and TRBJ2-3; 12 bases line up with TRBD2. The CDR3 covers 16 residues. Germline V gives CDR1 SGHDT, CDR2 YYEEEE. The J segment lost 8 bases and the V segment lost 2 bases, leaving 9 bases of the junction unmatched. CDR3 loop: CASSFRASGGAFTQYF. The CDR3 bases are TGTGCCAGCAGCTTTAGGGCTAGCGGGGGGGCCTTTACGCAGTATTTT. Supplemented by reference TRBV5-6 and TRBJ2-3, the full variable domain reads DAGVTQSPTHLIKTRGQQVTLRCSPKSGHDTVSWYQQALGQGPQFIFQYYEEEERQRGNFPDRFSGHQFPNYSSELNVNALLLGDSALYLCASSFRASGGAFTQYFGPGTRLTVL.

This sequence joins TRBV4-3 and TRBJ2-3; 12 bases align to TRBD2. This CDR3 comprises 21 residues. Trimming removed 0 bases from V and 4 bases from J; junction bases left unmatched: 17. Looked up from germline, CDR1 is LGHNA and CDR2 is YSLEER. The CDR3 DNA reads TGCGCCAGCAGCCAAGATTTAGTTGCTAGCGGGAGGGCCACTATATCAGATACGCAGTATTTT. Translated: CASSQDLVASGRATISDTQYF.

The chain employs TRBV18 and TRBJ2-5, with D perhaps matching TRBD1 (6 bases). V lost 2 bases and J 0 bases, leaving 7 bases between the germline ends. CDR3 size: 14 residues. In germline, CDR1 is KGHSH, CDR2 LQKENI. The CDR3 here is CASSPRDNQETQYF. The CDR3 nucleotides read TGTGCCAGCTCACCAAGGGACAACCAAGAGACCCAGTACTTC.